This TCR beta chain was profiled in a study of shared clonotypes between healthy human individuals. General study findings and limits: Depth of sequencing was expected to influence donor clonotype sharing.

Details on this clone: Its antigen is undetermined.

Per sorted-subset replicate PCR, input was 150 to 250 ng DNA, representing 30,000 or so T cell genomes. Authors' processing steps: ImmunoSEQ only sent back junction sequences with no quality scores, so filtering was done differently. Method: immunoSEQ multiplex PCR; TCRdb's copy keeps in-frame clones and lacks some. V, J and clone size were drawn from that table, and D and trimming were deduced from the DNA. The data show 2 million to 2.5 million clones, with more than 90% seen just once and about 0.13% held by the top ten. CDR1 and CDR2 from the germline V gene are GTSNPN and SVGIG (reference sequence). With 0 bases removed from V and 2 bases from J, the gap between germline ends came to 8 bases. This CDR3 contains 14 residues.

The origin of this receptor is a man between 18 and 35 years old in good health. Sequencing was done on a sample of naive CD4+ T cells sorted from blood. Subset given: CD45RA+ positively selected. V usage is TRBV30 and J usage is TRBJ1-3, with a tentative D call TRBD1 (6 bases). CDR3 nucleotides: TGTGCCTGGAGTGTACCAGGGGCTGGAAACACCATATATTTT. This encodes CAWSVPGAGNTIYF. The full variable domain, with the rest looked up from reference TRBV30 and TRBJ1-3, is SQTIHQWPATLVQPVGSPLSLECTVEGTSNPNLYWYRQAAGRGLQLLFYSVGIGQISSEVPQNLSASRPQDRQFILSSKKLLLSDSGFYLCAWSVPGAGNTIYFGEGSWLTVV.